This T cell receptor beta chain was observed in a study of T cells after yellow fever vaccination. They built TCR cDNA with 5'RACE template switching, a step that put in a universal primer site and UMIs. One entry per CDR3 protein results from TCRdb running MiXCR on the 5' RACE reads. The sample includes 450,000 to 600,000 distinct CDR3 sequences, roughly 14% of them seen just once. Study results and caveats: It was a weaker secondary response, yet one that peaked faster, at day 5 versus 15. Primary-vaccination clones mostly resurfaced post-booster (around 96% CD4, about 87% CD8).

About this clonotype itself: Its antigen is unidentified.

V dropped 3 bases and J dropped 4 bases, with 15 bases sitting between them. Germline lookup yields CDR1 DFQATT and CDR2 SNEGSKA (reference sequence). This CDR3 has 14 residues. The origin of this receptor is a man aged 30-40 years who received the YFV17D yellow fever vaccine. The sequenced sample was PBMCs, obtained on the day of the yellow fever booster vaccination. This rearrangement joins TRBV20-1 to TRBJ1-1; D call uncertain. The CDR3 DNA reads TGCAGTGCTAGTCCCGGGTCTTCGAGCACTGAAGCTTTCTTT. Its protein product is CSASPGSSSTEAFF.